These 14 T cell receptor beta chains share one sample of origin, sequenced in a study of blood T cell repertoires in COVID-19 (TCRdb year 2020). Libraries were constructed by the immunoSEQ multiplex PCR assay. TCRdb provides this immuneACCESS table in a form limited to in-frame rearrangements. Some clones are lacking; in checked studies, under half of them reflect an unresolved V gene, and why the rest are absent is not known. The sample yields 180,000 or so clones; approximately 85% were counted once. Of the sample, 6.5% to 10% is held by the ten largest clones. Sequencing was carried out using peripheral blood. The origin of the receptors is a woman aged 60 to 75 with acute or convalescent COVID-19.

The chain couples TRBV19 to TRBJ1-1, with D maybe TRBD1 (6 bases). With 7 bases removed from V and 4 bases from J, the gap between germline ends came to 13 bases. The CDR3 contains 13 residues. Germline lookup yields CDR1 LNHDA and CDR2 SQIVND (reference sequence). DNA for the CDR3: TGTGCCAGTACGCAACAGGGTACCACTGAAGCTTTCTTT. Translating gives CASTQQGTTEAFF.

The chain links TRBV5-1 to TRBJ2-1; no clear D gene. This CDR3 has 13 amino acids. The V gene lost 4 bases and the J gene lost 8 bases, with 13 bases spanning the gap. The germline CDR1 and CDR2 sequences are SGHRS and YFSETQ. CDR3 DNA: TGCGCCAGCAGCCTGGAGAGGTACTATGAGCAGTTCTTC. Translation gives CASSLERYYEQFF. Together with reference TRBV5-1 and TRBJ2-1, the CDR3 gives the full variable domain: KAGVTQTPRYLIKTRGQQVTLSCSPISGHRSVSWYQQTPGQGLQFLFEYFSETQRNKGNFPGRFSGRQFSNSRSEMNVSTLELGDSALYLCASSLERYYEQFFGPGTRLTVL.

This clone was seen more than once but under ten times. The V and J genes are TRBV13 and TRBJ1-1; weak D call: TRBD1 (6 bases). Between the trimmed V and J ends, which lost 5 bases and 10 bases, there was a span of 17 bases. The CDR3 is 13 amino acids. Germline values: CDR1 PRHDT, CDR2 FYEKMQ (reference sequence). The chain's CDR3 is CASSLRSDSGAFF. The CDR3 nucleotides are TGTGCCAGCAGCCTACGCTCGGACAGCGGAGCTTTCTTT.

This chain connects TRBV5-1 to TRBJ2-5; tentatively, D is TRBD1 (6 bases). This CDR3 contains 16 residues. V dropped 2 bases and J dropped 4 bases, with 18 bases sitting between them. The germline gives CDR1 SGHRS, CDR2 YFSETQ. CDR3 residues: CASSFGNTGIRETQYF. The CDR3 DNA follows: TGCGCCAGCAGCTTCGGGAATACAGGGATTCGAGAGACCCAGTACTTC.

The chain carries TRBV19 and TRBJ1-2; D gene ambiguous. Germline V gene sequence: CDR1 LNHDA, CDR2 SQIVND (reference sequence). Trimming removed 0 bases from V and 0 bases from J, with 8 bases in between. There are 15 residues in the CDR3. For the CDR3, the DNA is TGTGCCAGTAGTATAGATAACAGACCTAACTATGGCTACACCTTC. Amino acid sequence: CASSIDNRPNYGYTF. The complete variable domain, with remaining parts taken from reference TRBV19 and TRBJ1-2, reads DGGITQSPKYLFRKEGQNVTLSCEQNLNHDAMYWYRQDPGQGLRLIYYSQIVNDFQKGDIAEGYSVSREKKESFPLTVTSAQKNPTAFYLCASSIDNRPNYGYTFGSGTRLTVV.

Turning to this clone: Relative to the germline gene, one junction end is altered; a read error may explain this. The J gene is TRBJ2-1, the V gene TRBV11-2; D remains ambiguous. There are 11 residues in the CDR3. Germline assignment: CDR1 SGHAT and CDR2 FQNNGV. The CDR3 loop reads CASSPYDEQFF. In DNA, the CDR3 is TGTGCCAGCAGCCCCTACGATGAGCAGTTCTTC. The variable domain in full, with the rest retrieved from reference TRBV11-2 and TRBJ2-1, is EAGVAQSPRYKIIEKRQSVAFWCNPISGHATLYWYQQILGQGPKLLIQFQNNGVVDDSQLPKDRFSAERLKGVDSTLKIQPAKLEDSAVYLCASSPYDEQFFGPGTRLTVL.

This chain links TRBV2 with TRBJ1-5; D uncertain. Trimming removed 2 bases at V and 6 bases at J, with 14 bases between. The CDR3 consists of 15 residues. CDR1 and CDR2 from the germline V gene are SNHLY and FYNNEI. The DNA of the CDR3 is TGTGCCAGCAGTGAATTGCGGGATTTAGGTCAGCCCCAGCATTTT. Encoded protein: CASSELRDLGQPQHF.

The chain uses TRBV5-4 and TRBJ2-1, with 8 bases identical to TRBD1. Germline assignment: CDR1 SGHNT and CDR2 YYREEE (reference sequence). The CDR3 runs to 16 residues. V trimming: 4 bases; J trimming: 2 bases; junction bases outside the gene matches: 8. CDR3 sequence: CASSPAGQVTYNEQFF. In nucleotides, the CDR3 is TGTGCCAGCAGCCCCGCGGGACAGGTAACCTACAATGAGCAGTTCTTC.

This clone was picked up one time. This chain uses TRBV7-3 with TRBJ2-3, with TRBD2 matching over 13 bases. Trimming took 5 bases from V and 6 from J; bases not matched to a gene: 5. Germline V CDR1 and CDR2: SGHTA, FQGTGA. The CDR3 is made up of 15 amino acids. The CDR3 is CASSRTSGRGDTQYF. In DNA form, the CDR3 reads TGTGCCAGCAGCCGGACTAGCGGGAGAGGCGATACGCAGTATTTT.

The V gene is TRBV6-2 or TRBV6-3, the J gene TRBJ2-2; 8 nucleotides align to TRBD1. V was pared by 5 bases and J by 4 bases, with 3 bases of the junction left unmatched. Germline V gene sequence: CDR1 MNHEY, CDR2 SVGEGT. There are 14 residues in the CDR3. CDR3: CASSRDRSTGELFF. As DNA, the CDR3 is TGTGCCAGCAGTCGGGACAGGAGCACCGGGGAGCTGTTTTTT.

This CDR3 reads CASTASRYEQYV. In nucleotides, the CDR3 is TGTGCCAGCACCGCGAGCAGGTACGAGCAGTACGTC. The chain employs TRBV2 and TRBJ2-7; D remains ambiguous. The V and J ends lost 7 bases and 4 bases respectively, with 11 bases between them. Per the germline V gene, CDR1 is SNHLY and CDR2 is FYNNEI. The CDR3 is made up of 12 amino acids.

This clone has more than one count but fewer than ten. The chain links TRBV6-1 to TRBJ2-3, with 9 bases aligning to TRBD2. The V gene end was trimmed by 3 bases and the J gene end by 3 bases; junction bases not matched to a gene: 7. Germline CDR1 and CDR2: MNHNS and SASEGT. The CDR3 loop spans 16 amino acids. In nucleotides, the CDR3 is TGTGCCAGCAGTGAGATTGGCGGGAGGGCGACAGATACGCAGTATTTT. Its protein is CASSEIGGRATDTQYF.

The chain couples TRBV9 to TRBJ1-4, with D unresolved. The CDR3 consists of 13 residues. From germline, CDR1 is SGDLS and CDR2 YYNGEE. V lost 0 bases and J 8 bases, leaving 8 bases between the germline ends. This chain's CDR3 is CASSVGAYEKLFF. CDR3 sequence (DNA): TGTGCCAGCAGCGTAGGGGCATACGAAAAACTGTTTTTT.

In DNA, the CDR3 is TGTGCCAGCAGCTCGTCCAGGGGGCTCCCCTACGAGCAGTACTTC. It specifies CASSSSRGLPYEQYF. The chain couples TRBV5-4 to TRBJ2-7; 8 nucleotides line up with TRBD1. Per germline, CDR1 SGHNT and CDR2 YYREEE (reference sequence). There are 15 residues in the CDR3. The V gene end was trimmed by 3 bases and the J gene end by 2 bases; junction bases not matched to a gene: 7.